These T cell receptor beta chains were read from a single sample in a study of neurological immune-mediated disorders. TCRdb analysed the 5' RACE reads with MiXCR anew, one entry per CDR3 protein. This table holds 40,000 to 50,000 distinct CDR3 sequences, about 2.5% found once. The sample taken for sequencing was PBMCs. The receptors derive from a man aged 25-45 years with multiple sclerosis. The CDR3 runs from the conserved cysteine through the conserved F or W. D genes are given only for firm matches. Size is stated as once, few or many counts, or a class when the clone is expanded.

d_call clone_size cdr3_length j_call v_call cdr3_nt cdr3_aa
TRBD1 many 14 TRBJ1-3 TRBV11-2 TGTGCCAGCAGATCGGACAGGGCTGGAAACACCATATATTTT CASRSDRAGNTIYF
. many 16 TRBJ2-3 TRBV12-3/TRBV12-4 TGTGCCAGCAGTCAGACTAGTGTCCTCGGCACAGATACGCAGTATTTT CASSQTSVLGTDTQYF
. many 13 TRBJ1-3 TRBV20-1 TGCAGTGCTAGGACGACAGGAAGGGACACCATATATTTT CSARTTGRDTIYF
. many 13 TRBJ2-4 TRBV5-5 TGTGCCAGCAGCACGGACTTTAGGGACATTCAGTACTTC CASSTDFRDIQYF
TRBD1 few 15 TRBJ1-2 TRBV20-1 TGCAGTGCTTCCATTCGGGCAGGGGGATTCTATGGCTACACCTTC CSASIRAGGFYGYTF
TRBD1 many 14 TRBJ2-3 TRBV12-3/TRBV12-4 TGTGCCAGCAGTAAAGACAGGGGTACAGATACGCAGTATTTT CASSKDRGTDTQYF
. many 14 TRBJ1-1 TRBV5-6 TGTGCCAGCAGCTTTGGGGGGCTGAACACTGAAGCTTTCTTT CASSFGGLNTEAFF
. many 15 TRBJ2-7 TRBV6-5 TGTGCCAGCAGTTACGGGACGAGGCTCTCCTACGAGCAGTACTTC CASSYGTRLSYEQYF
TRBD2 many 15 TRBJ2-7 TRBV5-1 TGCGCCAGCAGTTCCCTAGCGGGAGGTCCCTACGAGCAGTACTTC CASSSLAGGPYEQYF
. few 11 TRBJ2-3 TRBV19 TGTGCCAGTAGAATTGGAGATACGCAGTATTTT CASRIGDTQYF
TRBD1 few 16 TRBJ1-1 TRBV12-3/TRBV12-4 TGTGCCAGCAGCACACCTACCGGGACAGGGGCCACTGAAGCTTTCTTT CASSTPTGTGATEAFF
. many 12 TRBJ2-7 TRBV20-1 TGCAGTGCTAGGCGGAACTCCTACGAGCAGTACTTC CSARRNSYEQYF
. many 14 TRBJ1-2 TRBV25-1 TGTGCCAGCAGTGAATTGGGGTGGGCCTATGGCTACACCTTC CASSELGWAYGYTF
TRBD1 many 15 TRBJ1-1 TRBV12-3/TRBV12-4 TGTGCCAGCAGTTCGACAGGGGGTGGCGACACTGAAGCTTTCTTT CASSSTGGGDTEAFF
. many 15 TRBJ2-1 TRBV7-2 TGTGCCAGCAGCTTAGCCTACAGCTCCTACAATGAGCAGTTCTTC CASSLAYSSYNEQFF
TRBD1 many 13 TRBJ2-7 TRBV2 TGTGCCACAAAACCTGACAGGGTCTACGAGCAGTACTTC CATKPDRVYEQYF
. many 14 TRBJ2-7 TRBV20-1 TGCAGTGCTAGCGTACTTGGACTGGCCTACGAGCAGTACTTC CSASVLGLAYEQYF
. many 15 TRBJ1-5 TRBV12-3/TRBV12-4 TGTGCCAGCAGTCCGCCAGGGGACGGCAATCAGCCCCAGCATTTT CASSPPGDGNQPQHF
. medium-sized 14 TRBJ2-7 TRBV20-1 TGCAGTGCTAGAGAAGGGGGGAGTTACTACGAGCAGTACTTC CSAREGGSYYEQYF
TRBD1 many 14 TRBJ2-3 TRBV12-3/TRBV12-4 TGTGCCAGCACGACAGGGGGCGTCACAGATACGCAGTATTTT CASTTGGVTDTQYF
TRBD1 many 16 TRBJ1-1 TRBV5-1 TGCGCCAGCAGCAGAGTACAGGGGGCAGGAAACACTGAAGCTTTCTTT CASSRVQGAGNTEAFF
. many 15 TRBJ2-1 TRBV12-3/TRBV12-4 TGTGCCACCAGTGGAGGGCCCAGCTCCTACAATGAGCAGTTCTTC CATSGGPSSYNEQFF
. many 12 TRBJ2-3 TRBV5-1 TGCGCCAGCAGCTTAAAGACAGATACGCAGTATTTT CASSLKTDTQYF